A selection of T cell receptor beta chains follows, all from one sample in a study of OX40 agonist ivuxolimab in advanced cancers. This table comes from immunoSEQ multiplex PCR, and its TCRdb copy is limited to in-frame clones, with some not included. The table records some 70,000 clones, 65% to 85% of them present only once. The sequencing here drew on CD4+ or CD8+ T cells sorted from blood, taken in a trial of the OX40 agonist ivuxolimab. All receptors come from an adult with an advanced solid tumor such as melanoma, head and neck, liver or kidney cancer. CDR3s include the opening cysteine and the closing phenylalanine or tryptophan. A D gene is named only where the DNA matches it firmly. For some rows the clone size is stated as once, few or many, or as a class when expanded; others skip it.

D: .; size: .; V: TRBV19; J: TRBJ1-2; length: 13; CDR3: CASSIRPEDGYTF; DNA: TGTGCCAGTAGTATTCGGCCAGAAGATGGCTACACCTTC
D: TRBD2; size: .; V: TRBV10-3; J: TRBJ2-1; length: 16; CDR3: CAIESGRGPTLNEQFF; DNA: TGTGCCATAGAGAGCGGGAGGGGTCCCACACTCAATGAGCAGTTCTTC
D: TRBD2; size: .; V: TRBV7-9; J: TRBJ2-5; length: 13; CDR3: CATALAVQETQYF; DNA: TGTGCCACCGCACTAGCGGTCCAAGAGACCCAGTACTTC
D: TRBD1; size: .; V: TRBV10-3; J: TRBJ2-2; length: 15; CDR3: CAISESTGFTGELFF; DNA: TGTGCCATCAGTGAGTCGACAGGGTTCACCGGGGAGCTGTTTTTT
D: .; size: few; V: TRBV10-2; J: TRBJ2-7; length: 15; CDR3: CASSDRRRGTYEQYF; DNA: TGCGCCAGCAGTGACCGAAGACGAGGAACCTACGAGCAGTACTTC
D: .; size: .; V: TRBV10-3; J: TRBJ2-2; length: 13; CDR3: CAISESGAGELFF; DNA: TGTGCCATCAGTGAGTCGGGGGCCGGGGAGCTGTTTTTT
D: TRBD1; size: .; V: TRBV28; J: TRBJ2-3; length: 16; CDR3: CASSLEGALSFDTQYF; DNA: TGTGCCAGCAGTTTAGAGGGGGCTCTATCTTTTGATACGCAGTATTTT
D: .; size: .; V: TRBV6-5; J: TRBJ2-5; length: 11; CDR3: CASSYGETQYF; DNA: TGTGCCAGCAGTTACGGCGAGACCCAGTACTTC
D: .; size: .; V: TRBV7-9; J: TRBJ2-5; length: 14; CDR3: CASSSSDSKETQYF; DNA: TGTGCCAGCAGCTCCTCGGACAGTAAAGAGACCCAGTACTTC
D: .; size: .; V: TRBV2; J: TRBJ2-7; length: 14; CDR3: CASSVGRGAYEQYF; DNA: TGTGCCAGCAGTGTTGGCAGGGGGGCCTACGAGCAGTACTTC
D: TRBD2; size: .; V: TRBV7-3; J: TRBJ2-3; length: 14; CDR3: CASSPGLVTDTQYF; DNA: TGTGCCAGCAGCCCGGGACTAGTCACAGATACGCAGTATTTT
D: TRBD2; size: .; V: TRBV5-1; J: TRBJ2-5; length: 14; CDR3: CASSPPAGGETQYF; DNA: TGCGCCAGCAGCCCACCCGCGGGGGGAGAGACCCAGTACTTC
D: .; size: .; V: TRBV5-1; J: TRBJ1-5; length: 15; CDR3: CASSLRRVSNQPQHF; DNA: TGCGCCAGCAGCTTGCGGAGGGTTAGCAATCAGCCCCAGCATTTT
D: .; size: .; V: TRBV2; J: TRBJ1-4; length: 15; CDR3: CASSEGGSTNEKLFF; DNA: TGTGCCAGCAGTGAAGGGGGGTCAACTAATGAAAAACTGTTTTTT
D: .; size: few; V: TRBV4-1; J: TRBJ1-2; length: 11; CDR3: CASSQGYGYTF; DNA: TGCGCCAGCAGCCAAGGGTATGGCTACACCTTC
D: TRBD2; size: .; V: TRBV19; J: TRBJ2-3; length: 15; CDR3: CASSGGDRRRDTQYF; DNA: TGTGCCAGTAGTGGGGGGGATCGCCGGCGAGATACGCAGTATTTT
D: .; size: .; V: TRBV10-1; J: TRBJ2-1; length: 15; CDR3: CASSDADYPYNEQFF; DNA: TGCGCCAGTTCGGACGCGGACTATCCCTACAATGAGCAGTTCTTC
D: TRBD2; size: .; V: TRBV7-2; J: TRBJ2-5; length: 18; CDR3: CASSLDPPIAGGWETQYF; DNA: TGTGCCAGCAGCTTAGACCCCCCAATAGCGGGAGGGTGGGAGACCCAGTACTTC
D: .; size: .; V: TRBV21-1; J: TRBJ1-1; length: 14; CDR3: CASSRERGNTEAFF; DNA: TGTGCCAGCAGTAGGGAGAGGGGGAACACTGAAGCTTTCTTT
D: .; size: .; V: TRBV10-1; J: TRBJ1-5; length: 12; CDR3: CASSKGDQPQHF; DNA: TGCGCCAGCAGCAAGGGGGATCAGCCCCAGCATTTT
D: .; size: few; V: TRBV2; J: TRBJ1-6; length: 14; CDR3: CASSDRAFGSPLHF; DNA: TGTGCCAGCAGTGACAGAGCTTTTGGTTCACCCCTCCACTTT
D: TRBD2; size: .; V: TRBV28; J: TRBJ2-3; length: 15; CDR3: CASRGTSGGTDTQYF; DNA: TGTGCCAGCAGGGGGACTAGCGGGGGGACAGATACGCAGTATTTT
D: .; size: .; V: TRBV4-2; J: TRBJ2-2; length: 15; CDR3: CASSRGGESTGELFF; DNA: TGTGCCAGCAGCCGCGGAGGAGAGAGCACCGGGGAGCTGTTTTTT
D: .; size: few; V: TRBV7-9; J: TRBJ1-3; length: 14; CDR3: CASSLTGSGNTIYF; DNA: TGTGCCAGCAGCTTAACCGGATCTGGAAACACCATATATTTT
D: .; size: .; V: TRBV5-1; J: TRBJ2-1; length: 12; CDR3: CASGDGNNEQFF; DNA: TGCGCCAGCGGCGACGGTAACAATGAGCAGTTCTTC
D: TRBD1; size: .; V: TRBV19; J: TRBJ1-5; length: 16; CDR3: CASSIGAPRGHQPQHF; DNA: TGTGCCAGTAGTATAGGGGCCCCAAGGGGGCATCAGCCCCAGCATTTT
D: .; size: .; V: TRBV21-1; J: TRBJ2-3; length: 15; CDR3: CASSKAAGGRYTQYF; DNA: TGTGCCAGCAGCAAAGCCGCGGGAGGGCGATATACGCAGTATTTT
D: .; size: .; V: TRBV7-3; J: TRBJ2-5; length: 15; CDR3: CASSLRGLGQETQYF; DNA: TGTGCCAGCAGCTTAAGGGGTTTGGGGCAAGAGACCCAGTACTTC
D: .; size: .; V: TRBV19; J: TRBJ2-7; length: 14; CDR3: CASSIPAVRGEQYF; DNA: TGTGCCAGTAGTATCCCGGCCGTCCGGGGGGAGCAGTACTTC
D: .; size: .; V: TRBV11-2; J: TRBJ2-1; length: 15; CDR3: CASSLAISSYNEQFF; DNA: TGTGCCAGCAGCTTAGCCATCAGCTCCTACAATGAGCAGTTCTTC
D: .; size: .; V: TRBV5-4; J: TRBJ2-5; length: 15; CDR3: CASSLGWGQEETQYF; DNA: TGTGCCAGCAGCTTGGGATGGGGCCAGGAGGAGACCCAGTACTTC
D: .; size: once; V: TRBV7-3; J: TRBJ2-3; length: 15; CDR3: CASSLTGLSTDTQYF; DNA: TGTGCCAGCAGCCTTACAGGGCTCAGCACAGATACGCAGTATTTT
D: TRBD1; size: .; V: TRBV7-2; J: TRBJ1-5; length: 15; CDR3: CASSLETGGEQPQHF; DNA: TGTGCCAGCAGCTTAGAAACAGGGGGCGAGCAGCCCCAGCATTTT
D: TRBD1; size: .; V: TRBV7-9; J: TRBJ1-4; length: 15; CDR3: CASSPGTATNEKLFF; DNA: TGTGCCAGCAGCCCCGGGACAGCAACTAATGAAAAACTGTTTTTT
D: .; size: .; V: TRBV29-1; J: TRBJ1-1; length: 12; CDR3: CSVRQMGTEAFF; DNA: TGCAGCGTTAGACAGATGGGGACTGAAGCTTTCTTT
D: .; size: .; V: TRBV4-1; J: TRBJ1-5; length: 14; CDR3: CASSPGRWDQPQHF; DNA: TGCGCCAGCAGCCCTGGACGGTGGGATCAGCCCCAGCATTTT
D: .; size: .; V: TRBV5-1; J: TRBJ1-1; length: 15; CDR3: CASSFRLPRRTEAFF; DNA: TGCGCCAGCAGCTTCCGACTCCCTAGGAGAACTGAAGCTTTCTTT
D: .; size: .; V: TRBV19; J: TRBJ1-5; length: 14; CDR3: CASRAGNTRRPQHF; DNA: TGTGCCAGTAGGGCTGGAAACACTCGAAGGCCCCAGCATTTT
D: .; size: .; V: TRBV5-8; J: TRBJ2-2; length: 14; CDR3: CASSLSGGTGELFF; DNA: TGTGCCAGCAGCTTGTCTGGGGGCACCGGGGAGCTGTTTTTT
D: .; size: .; V: TRBV5-4; J: TRBJ1-2; length: 14; CDR3: CASSAPGTNGGYTF; DNA: TGTGCCAGCAGCGCACCTGGGACAAACGGTGGCTACACCTTC
D: TRBD1; size: .; V: TRBV7-7; J: TRBJ2-5; length: 13; CDR3: CASSETGFETQYF; DNA: TGTGCCAGCAGCGAGACAGGGTTTGAGACCCAGTACTTC
D: .; size: .; V: TRBV5-5; J: TRBJ1-6; length: 15; CDR3: CASSLEGTGWSPLHF; DNA: TGTGCCAGCAGCTTGGAGGGGACTGGGTGGTCACCCCTCCACTTT
D: .; size: .; V: TRBV4-2; J: TRBJ1-1; length: 14; CDR3: CASSQVEANTEAFF; DNA: TGTGCCAGCAGCCAAGTCGAGGCGAACACTGAAGCTTTCTTT
D: TRBD2; size: once; V: TRBV5-1; J: TRBJ2-1; length: 16; CDR3: CASSPGTSVAYNEQFF; DNA: TGCGCCAGCAGCCCCGGGACTAGCGTAGCCTACAATGAGCAGTTCTTC
D: .; size: medium-sized; V: TRBV7-8; J: TRBJ1-3; length: 16; CDR3: CASSLFQHTDGNTIYF; DNA: TGTGCCAGCAGCTTATTCCAGCACACGGACGGAAACACCATATATTTT
D: .; size: .; V: TRBV19; J: TRBJ1-5; length: 14; CDR3: CASSNLGGAQPQHF; DNA: TGTGCCAGTAGTAATCTAGGAGGGGCGCAGCCCCAGCATTTT
D: TRBD1; size: .; V: TRBV18; J: TRBJ1-1; length: 14; CDR3: CASSPDRGDTEAFF; DNA: TGTGCCAGCTCCCCCGACAGGGGGGACACTGAAGCTTTCTTT
D: .; size: .; V: TRBV6-5; J: TRBJ2-7; length: 13; CDR3: CASSYSSQRAPYF; DNA: TGTGCCAGCAGTTACTCGAGCCAGCGGGCACCGTACTTC
D: TRBD1; size: .; V: TRBV4-3; J: TRBJ2-7; length: 15; CDR3: CASSPRDRGLYEQYF; DNA: TGCGCCAGCAGCCCACGGGACAGGGGGCTTTACGAGCAGTACTTC
D: .; size: .; V: TRBV5-1; J: TRBJ1-1; length: 14; CDR3: CASSSGSMNTEAFF; DNA: TGCGCCAGCAGTTCAGGCAGCATGAACACTGAAGCTTTCTTT
D: TRBD1; size: few; V: TRBV5-1; J: TRBJ2-1; length: 16; CDR3: CASSTGSGQGVHEQFF; DNA: TGCGCCAGCAGCACCGGATCGGGACAGGGGGTCCATGAGCAGTTCTTC